A selection of T cell receptor beta chains follows, all from one sample in a study of shared clonotypes between healthy human individuals. Profiled with immunoSEQ multiplex PCR; TCRdb holds only in-frame clones, not every one. The sample carries millions of clones, about 92% recorded once. Sequencing was performed on naive CD4+ T cells from PBMCs. All receptors come from a man aged 18 to 29 in good health. Some clones in this sample may be carry-over from other donors' samples. Each CDR3 is given with its conserved first and last residue. The D gene is left open where the match is weak. Clone size is given for some rows only: seen once, a few or many times, or a class if the clone is expanded.

V	J	size	D	DNA	CDR3
TRBV7-3	TRBJ2-5	.	.	TGTGCCAGCGCCCGGGGGTCGGGGGAGACCCAGTACTTC	CASARGSGETQYF
TRBV19	TRBJ2-4	once	TRBD1	TGTGCCAGTAGTATTTGGTCCGGGACAGGGGGCGCGGCCAAAAACATTCAGTACTTC	CASSIWSGTGGAAKNIQYF
TRBV7-6	TRBJ2-6	.	.	TGTGCCAGCAGCTTAGCGAGAAGCTCTGGGGCCAACGTCCTGACTTTC	CASSLARSSGANVLTF
TRBV4-1	TRBJ2-1	.	TRBD1	TGCGCCAGCAGCCACGTAACCCGGGACAGAGTGCTCGATGAGCAGTTCTTC	CASSHVTRDRVLDEQFF
TRBV4-2	TRBJ2-7	once	.	TGTGCCAGCAGCCCCACCGGGACTTACTACGAGCAGTACTTC	CASSPTGTYYEQYF
TRBV5-4	TRBJ2-7	.	.	TGTGCCAGCAGCCCTCAGGGTTTCAACGAGCAGTACTTC	CASSPQGFNEQYF
TRBV28	TRBJ2-3	once	.	TGTGCCAGCAGTTTACGGGGCGCAGATACGCAGTATTTT	CASSLRGADTQYF
TRBV30	TRBJ1-1	.	TRBD1	TGTGCCTGGAGACAGGACAGGGGCACTGAAGCTTTCTTT	CAWRQDRGTEAFF
TRBV6-1	TRBJ1-5	.	TRBD1	TGTGCCAGCAGTTTACAGGGGGGGAATCAGCCCCAGCATTTT	CASSLQGGNQPQHF
TRBV18	TRBJ2-1	.	.	TGTGCCAGCTCCACCCTGGCCGGATACAATGAGCAGTTCTTC	CASSTLAGYNEQFF
TRBV12-5	TRBJ2-5	once	.	TGTGCTAGTGGTTTGGTACCGGGGACCCAGTACTTC	CASGLVPGTQYF
TRBV27	TRBJ2-5	.	.	TGTGCCAGCAGTTTAAATTACCGAGAGACCCAGTACTTC	CASSLNYRETQYF
TRBV6-5	TRBJ2-1	.	TRBD1	TGTGCCAGCAGTTATCGTCGGACAGGGTTAGGGAATGAGCAGTTCTTC	CASSYRRTGLGNEQFF
TRBV5-1	TRBJ1-3	.	.	TGCGCCAGCAGCTTCGGGCCCACGTCTGGAAACACCATATATTTT	CASSFGPTSGNTIYF
TRBV18	TRBJ2-4	.	.	TGTGCCAGCTCCCCCCAATTGGGGAGCTACATTCAGTACTTC	CASSPQLGSYIQYF
TRBV5-4	TRBJ2-1	.	TRBD2	TGTGCCAGCAGCCCGGCGGCGGGAGGTGGGGATGAGCAGTTCTTC	CASSPAAGGGDEQFF
TRBV10-3	TRBJ1-3	.	.	TGTGCCATCAGCGACCAAGGAAACACCATATATTTT	CAISDQGNTIYF
TRBV4-3	TRBJ2-5	.	TRBD1	TGCGCCAGCAGCCAAGGTACCACAGGGGGCGCGGAGACCCAGTACTTC	CASSQGTTGGAETQYF
TRBV7-9	TRBJ2-1	.	.	TGTGCCAGCAGCCCGCGCAATGAGCAGTTCTTC	CASSPRNEQFF
TRBV5-1	TRBJ2-5	.	TRBD2	TGCGCCAGCAGCTTGAGGGGGACTAGCCAAGAGACCCAGTACTTC	CASSLRGTSQETQYF
TRBV25-1	TRBJ2-7	.	.	TGTGCCAGCAGTGACACAGGGTTGGTCTTGTACGAGCAGTACTTC	CASSDTGLVLYEQYF
TRBV5-1	TRBJ2-3	.	TRBD1	TGCGCCAGCAGCTTGGCGGGGACAGGGGCGTCAGATACGCAGTATTTT	CASSLAGTGASDTQYF
TRBV19	TRBJ1-2	.	.	TGTGCCAGTAAGGGGGGGCCGGTTGGCTACACCTTC	CASKGGPVGYTF
TRBV6-5	TRBJ2-5	.	TRBD1	TGTGCCAGCAGTCGGACAGGTCAAGAGACCCAGTACTTC	CASSRTGQETQYF
TRBV28	TRBJ2-6	.	.	TGTGCCAGCAGTCCGGGAGATGCCGGGGCCAACGTCCTGACTTTC	CASSPGDAGANVLTF
TRBV5-1	TRBJ2-1	.	TRBD2	TGCGCCAGCAGCAAGACAGCGGGAGGGTCCGTAGGGCATGAGCAGTTCTTC	CASSKTAGGSVGHEQFF
TRBV5-1	TRBJ2-5	few	TRBD1	TGCGCCAGCAGCTTGCACAGGGGGGAGACCCAGTACTTC	CASSLHRGETQYF
TRBV19	TRBJ2-7	.	.	TGTGCCAGTAGTATAGCCTACAGCTACGAGCAGTACTTC	CASSIAYSYEQYF
TRBV4-2	TRBJ2-2	.	TRBD2	TGTGCCAGCAGCCGACTCCCCCAGGCTAGCGGGAACACCGGGGAGCTGTTTTTT	CASSRLPQASGNTGELFF
TRBV11-1	TRBJ2-7	.	.	TGTGCCAGCAGCTTGGCAGACTACGAGCAGTACTTC	CASSLADYEQYF
TRBV30	TRBJ1-1	.	.	TGTGCCTGGAGTAAAAATCGGGACAACGAGGGGGCTTTCTTT	CAWSKNRDNEGAFF
TRBV7-3	TRBJ2-2	.	TRBD1	TGTGCCAGCAGCAACCGACAGGGCGCGAACACCGGGGAGCTGTTTTTT	CASSNRQGANTGELFF
TRBV18	TRBJ2-1	.	.	TGTGCCAGCTCACCACCGGGGTCCTACAATGAGCAGTTCTTC	CASSPPGSYNEQFF
TRBV28	TRBJ1-5	.	.	TGTGCCAGCAGTTTAGCGACAGCAAGTCAGCCCCAGCATTTT	CASSLATASQPQHF
TRBV27	TRBJ2-1	.	.	TGTGCCAGCAGTCCCCGTGAGGTATTTTATGCAGATCCCAATGAGCAGTTCTTC	CASSPREVFYADPNEQFF
TRBV27	TRBJ2-7	.	TRBD2	TGTGCCAGCAGTCCATCGGGACTAGCGGGACTGGGTGAGCAGTACTTC	CASSPSGLAGLGEQYF
TRBV6-5	TRBJ1-1	.	.	TGTGCCAGTTTATACAGGGTTTGGAGTACTGAAGCTTTCTTT	CASLYRVWSTEAFF
TRBV4-1	TRBJ1-6	.	TRBD1	TGCGCCAGCAGCCACCAGGACAGGGCCGAGAATTCACCCCTCCACTTT	CASSHQDRAENSPLHF
TRBV10-3	TRBJ2-7	.	.	TGTGCCATCAGGACGGACACCCCGGAGGACTTC	CAIRTDTPEDF
TRBV28	TRBJ2-7	.	.	TGTGCCAGCAGTTTTCCGGATTACGAGCAGTACTTC	CASSFPDYEQYF
TRBV6-1	TRBJ2-7	.	.	TGTGCCAGCAGTGTGGGGGTGCGTGAAGGGCTTCCCTACGAGCAGTACTTC	CASSVGVREGLPYEQYF
TRBV11-2	TRBJ2-2	.	TRBD2	TGTGCCAGCAGCCAATCTGGACTAGCGGGAGTTCGTACCGGGGAGCTGTTTTTT	CASSQSGLAGVRTGELFF
TRBV6-1	TRBJ2-3	.	.	TGTGCCAGCAGTGGGACCACAGATACGCAGTATTTT	CASSGTTDTQYF
TRBV11-2	TRBJ2-4	.	.	TGTGCCAGCAGCTTTTCTATGCGAGCCAAAAACATTCAGTACTTC	CASSFSMRAKNIQYF
TRBV18	TRBJ2-7	.	.	TGTGCCAGCTCACCACTAGCAGTGCCTTCCTACGAGCAGTACTTC	CASSPLAVPSYEQYF
TRBV6-5	TRBJ1-1	.	TRBD1	TGTGCCAGCAGCACGACTCAGGGGGCTTACACTGAAGCTTTCTTT	CASSTTQGAYTEAFF
TRBV27	TRBJ2-7	few	.	TGTGCCAGCAGCAGGGGCTCGTCCTACGAGCAGTACTTC	CASSRGSSYEQYF
TRBV6-5	TRBJ2-7	.	.	TGTGCCAGCAGTTCCTACCCGGATGAGACCTACGAGCAGTACTTC	CASSSYPDETYEQYF
TRBV5-6	TRBJ1-1	.	.	TGTGCCAGCAGCTTGGTGCCGAACACTGAAGCTTTCTTT	CASSLVPNTEAFF
TRBV14	TRBJ2-2	.	.	TGTGCCAGCAGCCACAGGAGGGAGCTGTTTTTT	CASSHRRELFF